These 8 T cell receptor beta chains were sequenced from one sample in a study of T cell responses to AZD1222 COVID-19 vaccine. Sequencing used immunoSEQ multiplex PCR; TCRdb keeps in-frame clones, though not all of them. This table holds some 190,000 clones, 80% to 95% found once. The sample in question was peripheral blood, obtained 28 days after the second AZD1222 dose. These receptor sequences come from an adult who received the AZD1222 COVID-19 vaccine.

V is TRBV12-3 or TRBV12-4 and J is TRBJ2-3, with D perhaps TRBD1 (5 bases). The CDR3 consists of 13 residues. The V gene lost 6 bases and the J gene lost 6 bases, with 13 bases spanning the gap. The CDR3 region has the DNA TGTGCCAGCAGACCGCCAGGGTCGGATACGCAGTATTTT. Translating gives CASRPPGSDTQYF.

Here the CDR3 reads CAWSWTGPHEQYF. The CDR3 DNA sequence: TGTGCCTGGTCCTGGACAGGGCCACACGAGCAGTACTTC. The chain combines TRBV30 with TRBJ2-7, with 8 bases fitting TRBD1. The CDR3 runs to 13 residues. Unmatched junction bases numbered 8, after V lost 5 bases and J lost 5 bases. Germline CDR1 and CDR2: GTSNPN and SVGIG (reference sequence).

The rearrangement links TRBV24-1 to TRBJ2-3; D call uncertain. CDR1 is KGHDR and CDR2 is SFDVKD in the germline V gene. The length of the CDR3 is 15 residues. V was clipped by 3 bases and J by 2 bases, with 11 bases between them. This chain's CDR3 is CATSDTGPVTDTQYF. CDR3 in DNA: TGTGCCACCAGTGATACCGGACCCGTCACAGATACGCAGTATTTT.

This clone was detected only a few times. The CDR3 nucleotides are TGTGCCAGCAGTTTGCTCGGGAGCCATGGCTACACCTTC. Translated: CASSLLGSHGYTF. The J gene is TRBJ1-2, the V gene TRBV28; D ambiguous. Germline assignment: CDR1 MDHEN and CDR2 SYDVKM. V was pared by 3 bases and J by 6 bases, with 11 bases between. The CDR3 spans 13 residues.

The chain carries TRBV21-1 and TRBJ1-2; TRBD1 is the table's D call, not checked against the DNA. TRBV21-1 is designated a pseudogene. This CDR3 has 14 amino acids. This CDR3 is CASSTQDRDDGYTF. CDR3 in DNA: TGTGCCAGCAGCACCCAGGACAGGGATGATGGCTACACCTTC.

The V gene is TRBV11-2, the J gene TRBJ2-2; possible D gene TRBD2, 6 bases. The CDR3 loop spans 15 amino acids. The V gene lost 4 bases and the J gene lost 2 bases, with 11 bases spanning the gap. Germline-derived CDR1 and CDR2 are SGHAT and FQNNGV. DNA of the CDR3: TGTGCCAGCAGCTCAGTGCGGGGTAACACCGGGGAGCTGTTTTTT. This sequence encodes CASSSVRGNTGELFF.

This chain connects TRBV12-3 or TRBV12-4 to TRBJ1-1; D is ambiguous. V was pared by 1 base and J by 1 base, with 4 bases between. The CDR3 sequence is 13 residues long. The CDR3 is CASSLGENTEAFF. The CDR3 nucleotides are TGTGCCAGCAGTTTAGGGGAGAACACTGAAGCTTTCTTT.

The chain uses TRBV4-2 and TRBJ1-2; TRBD1 matches at 10 bases. This CDR3 is built from 16 residues. CDR1 is LGHNA, CDR2 YNFKEQ, per germline. J was trimmed by 5 bases and V by 0 bases; bases with no gene match: 6. The CDR3 region has the DNA TGTGCCAGCAGCCAAGACGCCGGGACAGGGGCTTATGGCTACACCTTC. The encoded protein is CASSQDAGTGAYGYTF.